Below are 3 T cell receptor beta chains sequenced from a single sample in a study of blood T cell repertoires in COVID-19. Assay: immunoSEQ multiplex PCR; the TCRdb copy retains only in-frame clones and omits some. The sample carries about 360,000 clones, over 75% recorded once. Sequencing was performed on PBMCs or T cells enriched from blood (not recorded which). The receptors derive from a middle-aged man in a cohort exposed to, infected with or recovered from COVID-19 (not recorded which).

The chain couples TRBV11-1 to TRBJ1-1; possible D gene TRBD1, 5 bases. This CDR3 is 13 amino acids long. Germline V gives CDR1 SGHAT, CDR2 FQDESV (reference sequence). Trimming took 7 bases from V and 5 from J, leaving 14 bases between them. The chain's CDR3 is CASTSGVWTEAFF. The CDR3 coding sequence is TGTGCCAGCACCTCGGGGGTTTGGACTGAAGCTTTCTTT.

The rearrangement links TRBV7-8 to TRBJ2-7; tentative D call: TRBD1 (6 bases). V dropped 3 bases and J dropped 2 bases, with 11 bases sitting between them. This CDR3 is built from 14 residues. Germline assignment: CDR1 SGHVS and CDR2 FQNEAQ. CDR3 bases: TGTGCCAGCAGCTTCCAGACAGGCCCCTACGAGCAGTACTTC. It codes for CASSFQTGPYEQYF.

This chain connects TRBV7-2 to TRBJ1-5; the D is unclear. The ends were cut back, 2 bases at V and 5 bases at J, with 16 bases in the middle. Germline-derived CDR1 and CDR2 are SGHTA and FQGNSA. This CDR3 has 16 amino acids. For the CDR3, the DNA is TGTGCCAGCAGCTTATCTCCTACAGTAACTTATCAGCCCCAGCATTTT. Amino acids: CASSLSPTVTYQPQHF.